The 10 T cell receptor beta chains below were found in one sample sequenced in a study of blood T cell repertoires in COVID-19. The data were produced by immunoSEQ multiplex PCR, yet TCRdb's version contains in-frame clones alone and is incomplete. The data show more than 150,000 clones, with approximately 80% seen just once and around 7% held by the top ten. The sequencing sample was made of peripheral blood. The origin of the receptors is a human donor in a cohort sampled during active COVID-19.

J is TRBJ2-5 and V is TRBV25-1; D is possibly TRBD2 (6 bases). Trimming removed 1 base from V and 4 bases from J, with 13 bases in between. CDR3 length: 15 residues. Per the germline V gene, CDR1 is MGHDK and CDR2 is SYGVNS. This chain's CDR3 is CASSELAGTGETQYF. As DNA, the CDR3 is TGTGCCAGCAGTGAATTGGCGGGGACCGGAGAGACCCAGTACTTC.

This clone appeared a single time. The chain has TRBV5-1 and TRBJ1-2, with TRBD1 as a possible D gene (5 bases). This CDR3 has 14 amino acids. Trimming pared 5 bases from V and 7 bases from J, leaving 18 bases between. The V gene's germline CDR1 is SGHRS and CDR2 YFSETQ. CDR3 loop: CASRPTEGLGGYTF. As DNA, the CDR3 is TGCGCCAGCAGACCGACAGAAGGGTTGGGTGGCTACACCTTC.

This chain links TRBV11-3 with TRBJ1-1; 7 bases agree with TRBD1. Germline V gene data show CDR1 as SGHNT and CDR2 as YENEEA. Trimming at V came to 5 bases and at J to 4 bases, leaving 4 bases not matched to a gene. CDR3 size: 13 residues. The chain's CDR3 is CASSPSGGTEAFF. Here the CDR3 DNA reads TGTGCCAGCAGCCCATCAGGGGGCACTGAAGCTTTCTTT.

The V and J genes are TRBV23-1 and TRBJ2-7, with TRBD1 as a possible D gene (6 bases). TRBV23-1 counts as an open reading frame of uncertain function. Trimming left V 4 bases short and J 1 base short, with 14 bases between. The CDR3 spans 15 residues. The CDR3, as DNA: TGCGCCAGCAGTCTGGGGGCAGGTCGGTCCTACGAGCAGTACTTC. This gives the protein CASSLGAGRSYEQYF.

The V call is TRBV12-3 or TRBV12-4, the J call TRBJ1-2, with a tentative D call TRBD1 (5 bases). The CDR3 totals 13 residues. Trimming removed 11 bases at V and 6 bases at J, with 19 bases between. The CDR3, as DNA: TGTGCCGCGGGCGTCGCCGGGGGTGATGGCTACACCTTC. Translation gives CAAGVAGGDGYTF.

The rearrangement uses TRBV5-1 and TRBJ2-5; no reliable D call. The CDR3 sequence is 13 residues long. Germline CDR1 and CDR2: SGHRS and YFSETQ. Trimming left V 5 bases short and J 0 bases short, with 8 bases between. CDR3 loop: CASRLRDQETQYF. The CDR3 DNA reads as TGCGCCAGCAGACTACGGGACCAAGAGACCCAGTACTTC. The whole variable domain, filled in from reference TRBV5-1 and TRBJ2-5, reads KAGVTQTPRYLIKTRGQQVTLSCSPISGHRSVSWYQQTPGQGLQFLFEYFSETQRNKGNFPGRFSGRQFSNSRSEMNVSTLELGDSALYLCASRLRDQETQYFGPGTRLLVL.

The chain employs TRBV2 and TRBJ2-7; TRBD1 agrees at 7 bases. Germline V CDR1 and CDR2: SNHLY, FYNNEI. The CDR3 has 15 amino acids. With V trimmed by 2 bases and J by 5 bases, 9 bases remained unmatched. This CDR3 reads CASSELTGLEDEQYF. DNA for the CDR3: TGTGCCAGCAGTGAATTGACAGGGCTTGAGGACGAGCAGTACTTC.

The chain carries TRBV2 and TRBJ2-1, with TRBD2 matching 10 bases. CDR3 length equals 16 residues. Germline assignment: CDR1 SNHLY and CDR2 FYNNEI. J gave up 8 bases and V 6 bases, and 13 bases lay outside the gene matches. Here the CDR3 DNA reads TGTGCCAGCAGAAGACTAGCGGGCGGGAAAGGCGATGAGCAGTTCTTC. It codes for CASRRLAGGKGDEQFF. The whole variable domain, remainder taken from reference TRBV2 and TRBJ2-1, is EPEVTQTPSHQVTQMGQEVILRCVPISNHLYFYWYRQILGQKVEFLVSFYNNEISEKSEIFDDQFSVERPDGSNFTLKIRSTKLEDSAMYFCASRRLAGGKGDEQFFGPGTRLTVL.

Only a few counts were recorded for this clone. The chain carries TRBV2 and TRBJ1-5; weak D call: TRBD1 (6 bases). The CDR3 totals 14 residues. Trimming removed 5 bases from V and 4 bases from J, with 12 bases in between. From germline, CDR1 is SNHLY and CDR2 FYNNEI. The CDR3 protein is CASSTGFQNQPQHF. In DNA, the CDR3 is TGTGCCAGCAGTACAGGGTTTCAAAATCAGCCCCAGCATTTT. Based on the CDR3 plus reference TRBV2 and TRBJ1-5, the full variable domain is EPEVTQTPSHQVTQMGQEVILRCVPISNHLYFYWYRQILGQKVEFLVSFYNNEISEKSEIFDDQFSVERPDGSNFTLKIRSTKLEDSAMYFCASSTGFQNQPQHFGDGTRLSIL.

J is TRBJ1-2 and V is TRBV10-1, with TRBD1 identical over 7 bases. The CDR3 loop spans 13 amino acids. Losses at the gene ends were 9 bases for V and 2 bases for J; bases not matched to a gene: 6. Germline CDR1 and CDR2: WNHNN and SYGVQD (reference sequence). In DNA form, the CDR3 reads TGCGCCAGGGTGAAGGGGGCGAACTATGGCTACACCTTC. Translated, it gives CARVKGANYGYTF.